What follows is one T cell receptor beta chain and its context. Its antigen is as yet unknown. The sample belongs to a study of memory CD4+ T cells and cytomegalovirus serostatus. Study details: This sample comes from healthy Belgian adults, 9 CMV seropositive, approximately 24 seronegative.

This table comes from immunoSEQ multiplex PCR, and its TCRdb copy is limited to in-frame clones, with some not included. The profile covers around 88,000 clones, with 80% appearing a single time and 3.6% taken by the ten largest. Whole-study findings and limits: Each of 65 to 70 CMV-associated TCRbeta sequences occurred in one to five individuals.

Single viable CD3+CD4+CD8-CD45RO+ cells were sorted as the memory CD4+ T cells. Serum IgG to CMV pp150, pp28, p38 and p52 defined serostatus. V was cut by 0 bases and J by 8 bases, with 11 bases left in between. The CDR3 length is 13 residues. Germline V gives CDR1 SGHDT, CDR2 YYEEEE. The clonotype originates from an adult in good health and CMV-seropositive. V is TRBV5-6 and J is TRBJ1-1; no reliable D call. Material: memory CD4+ T cells from blood. CDR3 sequence: CASSLEKWSEAFF. CDR3 DNA sequence: TGTGCCAGCAGCTTGGAGAAATGGTCCGAAGCTTTCTTT. Full variable domain (rest looked up from reference TRBV5-6 and TRBJ1-1): DAGVTQSPTHLIKTRGQQVTLRCSPKSGHDTVSWYQQALGQGPQFIFQYYEEEERQRGNFPDRFSGHQFPNYSSELNVNALLLGDSALYLCASSLEKWSEAFFGQGTRLTVV.